This record covers a single T cell receptor (beta chain). These data are taken from a study of blood T cell repertoires in COVID-19. In the study overall: Sites across the United States, Italy and Spain contributed samples from acute and convalescent COVID-19.

The germline CDR1 and CDR2 sequences are MNHEY and SVGAGI. The CDR3 totals 15 residues. The junction had 5 bases not matched to a gene; V was cut back by 1 base and J by 6 bases. Authors' data handling: Quantification of nucleated cells was approximated via reference gene primer amplification. The repertoire was sequenced with immunoSEQ multiplex PCR; TCRdb's copy has only in-frame clones and lacks some. The V and J calls and the clone size are those of that table, but D and trimming were determined from the DNA. The table lists some 340,000 clones, around 83% of them singletons. The receptor's source is a man aged 30 to 45 with active or convalescent COVID-19. The genes are TRBV6-5 and TRBJ2-7; 11 bases fit TRBD2. The sequenced sample was peripheral blood. The CDR3 loop is CASSYYSGGVFEQYF. Written as DNA, the CDR3 is TGTGCCAGCAGTTACTATAGCGGGGGGGTTTTCGAGCAGTACTTC.